The 18 T cell receptor beta chains below all came from one sample that was sequenced in a study of beta chain features in type 1 diabetes (dated by TCRdb to the late 2010s). What the study reported, not specific to this receptor: Type 1 diabetes patients showed a moderate but significant shortening of TCRB CDR3 length in all four CD4+ subsets.

No antigen has been assigned to these receptors. The library was built by means of the immunoSEQ multiplex PCR assay. The entire amount of isolated RNA was reverse transcribed using the High Capacity cDNA Reverse Transcription Kit, so the sequenced TCRB transcripts were expressed ones. This immuneACCESS table, as held by TCRdb, lists in-frame sequences with V and J called but not all clones. Of the missing ones, under half trace to an unresolved V gene in checked studies; the others have no known cause. This sample has 630,000 or so clones in its table, and 11% to 15% of those were observed once. The biggest ten clones account for just under 0.04% of the sample. The sequencing sample was made of naive CD4+ T cells from blood. The intended sense of this specimen's cell subset or site label: true naive CD4+ T cells. The origin of the receptors is a young man with type 1 diabetes.

The chain is built from TRBV7-9 and TRBJ1-1, with D perhaps TRBD1 (5 bases). V dropped 1 base and J dropped 4 bases, with 10 bases sitting between them. The CDR3 contains 14 residues. Germline CDR1 SEHNR, CDR2 FQNEAQ (reference sequence). CDR3 in amino acids: CASSLDRGGTEAFF. In DNA, the CDR3 is TGTGCCAGCAGCTTAGATAGGGGCGGCACTGAAGCTTTCTTT.

Only a few counts were recorded for this clone. The chain uses TRBV28 and TRBJ1-1; the D is unclear. The V end was cut by 5 bases, the J end by 8 bases, with 15 bases between. CDR1 is MDHEN, CDR2 SYDVKM, per germline. This CDR3 contains 13 residues. The CDR3 DNA sequence: TGTGCCAGCAGTCAAGGGATCGAAAGGGAAGCTTTCTTT. This translates into CASSQGIEREAFF.

This clone came up a few times. V and J are TRBV28 and TRBJ1-6; the D is unclear. CDR1 MDHEN and CDR2 SYDVKM come from the germline V gene. V lost 5 bases, J lost 8 bases, and 22 bases lay in between. The CDR3 loop spans 17 amino acids. This CDR3 is CASSLSPMTSAYSPLHF. For the CDR3, the DNA is TGTGCCAGCAGTCTATCCCCCATGACAAGTGCTTATTCACCCCTCCACTTT.

This clone appeared a few times. This chain joins TRBV6-1 and TRBJ1-3, with a possible D match to TRBD1 (6 bases). The V gene's germline CDR1 is MNHNS and CDR2 SASEGT. V dropped 6 bases and J dropped 1 base, with 10 bases sitting between them. The CDR3 runs 14 residues. CDR3 coding DNA: TGTGCCAGCAGCACCGGGACATCTGGAAACACCATATATTTT. It specifies CASSTGTSGNTIYF.

The chain uses TRBV9 and TRBJ2-2; 8 bases fit TRBD2. V lost 2 bases, J lost 6 bases, and 9 bases stayed unmatched. The CDR3 consists of 16 residues. Germline CDR1 is SGDLS and CDR2 is YYNGEE. CDR3 loop: CASSVTSGGVAGELFF. As DNA, the CDR3 is TGTGCCAGCAGCGTTACTAGCGGAGGGGTAGCCGGGGAGCTGTTTTTT.

This clone was detected a few times. This chain links TRBV29-1 with TRBJ2-2; D is possibly TRBD1 (5 bases). V was clipped by 5 bases and J by 4 bases, with 11 bases between them. The CDR3 has 13 amino acids. Germline CDR1 reads SQVTM; CDR2 reads ANQGSEA. The CDR3 region is CSVIRQGTGELFF. The CDR3 DNA follows: TGCAGCGTTATACGTCAGGGCACCGGGGAGCTGTTTTTT.

This clone appeared a few times. The genes are TRBV5-1 and TRBJ1-1; D ambiguous. V was trimmed by 5 bases and J by 5 bases, leaving 16 bases between them. The CDR3 is made up of 14 amino acids. The germline CDR1 and CDR2 sequences are SGHRS and YFSETQ. CDR3 protein: CASSFGVSGTEAFF. CDR3 DNA sequence: TGCGCCAGCAGTTTTGGAGTTAGTGGGACTGAAGCTTTCTTT.

Turning to this clone: Other DNA sequences within the sample encode an identical CDR3. The chain is built from TRBV6-6 and TRBJ2-7; the D is unclear. V lost 6 bases and J 0 bases, leaving 3 bases between the germline ends. CDR1 is MNHNY, CDR2 SVGAGI, per germline (reference sequence). This CDR3 has 11 amino acids. Here the CDR3 reads CASSPSYEQYF. DNA of the CDR3: TGTGCCAGCAGCCCCTCCTACGAGCAGTACTTC.

This clone was counted only a few times. The chain combines TRBV7-9 with TRBJ1-4, with TRBD1 as a possible D gene (5 bases). V shed 5 bases and J shed 8 bases, with 18 bases lying between them. CDR3 length equals 15 residues. CDR1 is SEHNR, CDR2 FQNEAQ, per germline (reference sequence). The CDR3 reads CASSDRTAGSEKLFF. CDR3 coding DNA: TGTGCCAGCAGCGACCGGACTGCAGGGTCCGAAAAACTGTTTTTT.

As concerns this clone: Sequence at one end of the junction differs from germline and may be a read error. V is TRBV7-7 and J is TRBJ2-3; 7 nucleotides agree with TRBD1. Per germline, CDR1 SSHAT and CDR2 FNYEAQ (reference sequence). The CDR3 contains 13 residues. In DNA form, the CDR3 reads TGTGCTAGCAGCTTAGGACAGGCAGATACGCAGTATTTT. This codes for CASSLGQADTQYF.

This chain joins TRBV2 and TRBJ2-1; D is possibly TRBD2 (5 bases). V lost 2 bases, J lost 4 bases, and 12 bases lay in between. The CDR3 extends over 15 amino acids. Germline V CDR1 and CDR2: SNHLY, FYNNEI. The DNA of the CDR3 is TGTGCCAGCAGTGAAAGCGGACTGGCTTACAATGAGCAGTTCTTC. Translating gives CASSESGLAYNEQFF.

This clone was detected a few times. The chain joins TRBV7-9 to TRBJ1-5; D remains unclear. Germline assignment: CDR1 SEHNR and CDR2 FQNEAQ (reference sequence). Trimming took 5 bases from V and 3 from J, leaving 11 bases between them. The CDR3 is made up of 14 amino acids. The CDR3 DNA follows: TGTGCCAGCAGCCAATCACCGGACAATCAGCCCCAGCATTTT. It yields the protein CASSQSPDNQPQHF.

This clone was detected only a few times. Other nucleotide sequences from this sample produce the same CDR3. As DNA, the CDR3 is TGTGCCAGCAGCTTGGGCCTGGCGGGTTACAATGAGCAGTTCTTC. Protein sequence: CASSLGLAGYNEQFF. The chain carries TRBV5-4 and TRBJ2-1, with a tentative D call TRBD2 (5 bases). In germline, CDR1 is SGHNT, CDR2 YYREEE (reference sequence). The CDR3 extends over 15 amino acids. The ends were cut back, 0 bases at V and 4 bases at J, with 11 bases in the middle.

The chain links TRBV19 to TRBJ1-6; no firm D call. Trimming took off 3 bases at V and 8 bases at J, with 11 bases between the two ends. Germline V CDR1 and CDR2: LNHDA, SQIVND (reference sequence). CDR3 length: 14 residues. In DNA form, the CDR3 reads TGTGCCAGTAGTATTAACGGGAGAGATTCACCCCTCCACTTT. Translating it yields CASSINGRDSPLHF.

The chain couples TRBV30 to TRBJ1-5; no reliable D call. V lost 1 base and J 6 bases, leaving 10 bases between the germline ends. Germline CDR1 GTSNPN, CDR2 SVGIG (reference sequence). The CDR3 sequence is 13 residues long. CDR3 amino acids: CAWSARDTQPQHF. The CDR3 region has the DNA TGTGCCTGGAGTGCACGAGATACTCAGCCCCAGCATTTT.

The chain employs TRBV30 and TRBJ2-3; the D gene is possibly TRBD2 (5 bases). This CDR3 region has 14 residues. The germline V gene encodes CDR1 GTSNPN and CDR2 SVGIG (reference sequence). The germline V and J ends were trimmed by 6 bases and 1 base, with 14 bases remaining between them. This CDR3 reads CACNGRSGTDTQYF. The DNA of the CDR3 is TGTGCCTGTAACGGCCGTAGCGGCACAGATACGCAGTATTTT.

The table lists this clone with a few counts. This chain links TRBV19 with TRBJ2-6; the D is unclear. V dropped 9 bases and J dropped 4 bases, with 16 bases sitting between them. Germline values: CDR1 LNHDA, CDR2 SQIVND (reference sequence). CDR3 size: 15 residues. CDR3 sequence: CASRSSVRGANVLTF. The CDR3 region has the DNA TGTGCCAGCCGATCGTCGGTCCGAGGGGCCAACGTCCTGACTTTC. Supplemented by reference TRBV19 and TRBJ2-6, the full variable domain reads DGGITQSPKYLFRKEGQNVTLSCEQNLNHDAMYWYRQDPGQGLRLIYYSQIVNDFQKGDIAEGYSVSREKKESFPLTVTSAQKNPTAFYLCASRSSVRGANVLTFGAGSRLTVL.

V is TRBV29-1 and J is TRBJ2-2; TRBD1 matches at 8 bases. Per germline, CDR1 SQVTM and CDR2 ANQGSEA. The trim removed 4 bases at V and 3 bases at J, leaving 10 bases unmatched. The CDR3 loop spans 16 amino acids. The CDR3, as DNA: TGCAGCGTTGCGGACAGGGTTAAAGGGGACACCGGGGAGCTGTTTTTT. This sequence encodes CSVADRVKGDTGELFF.